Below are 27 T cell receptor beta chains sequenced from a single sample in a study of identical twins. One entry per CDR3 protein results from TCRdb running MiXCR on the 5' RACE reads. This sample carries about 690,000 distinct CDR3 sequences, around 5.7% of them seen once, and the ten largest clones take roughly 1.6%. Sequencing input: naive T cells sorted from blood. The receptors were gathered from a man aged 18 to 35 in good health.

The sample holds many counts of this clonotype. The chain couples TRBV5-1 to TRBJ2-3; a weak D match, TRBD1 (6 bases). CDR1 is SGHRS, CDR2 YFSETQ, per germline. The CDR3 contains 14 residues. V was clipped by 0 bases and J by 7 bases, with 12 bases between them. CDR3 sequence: CASSLARGQHTQYF. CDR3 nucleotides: TGCGCCAGCAGCTTGGCCAGGGGACAACATACGCAGTATTTT.

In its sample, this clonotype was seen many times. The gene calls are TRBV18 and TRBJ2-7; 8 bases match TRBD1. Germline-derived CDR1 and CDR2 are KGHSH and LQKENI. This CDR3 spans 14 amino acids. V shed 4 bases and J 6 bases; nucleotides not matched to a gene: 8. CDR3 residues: CASSLKDRASEQYV. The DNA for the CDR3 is TGTGCCAGCTCACTCAAGGACAGGGCCTCCGAGCAGTACGTC.

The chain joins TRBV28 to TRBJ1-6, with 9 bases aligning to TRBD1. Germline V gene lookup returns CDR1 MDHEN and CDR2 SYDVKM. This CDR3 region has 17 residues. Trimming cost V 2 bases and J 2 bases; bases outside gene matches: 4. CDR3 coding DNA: TGTGCCAGCAGTTTACCTACAGGGGGCACCTATAATTCACCCCTCCACTTT. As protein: CASSLPTGGTYNSPLHF.

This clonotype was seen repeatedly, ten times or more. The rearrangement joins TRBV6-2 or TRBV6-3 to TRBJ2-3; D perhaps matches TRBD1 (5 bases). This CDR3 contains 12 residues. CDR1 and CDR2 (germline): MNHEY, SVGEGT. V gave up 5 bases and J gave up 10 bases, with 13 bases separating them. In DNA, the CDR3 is TGTGCCAGCAGTACCGAACAGGCATCGCAGTATTTT. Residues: CASSTEQASQYF.

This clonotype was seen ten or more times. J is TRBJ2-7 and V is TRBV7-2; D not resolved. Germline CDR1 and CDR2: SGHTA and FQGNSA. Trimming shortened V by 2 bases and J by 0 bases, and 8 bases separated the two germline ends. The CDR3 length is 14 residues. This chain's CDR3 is CASSLSGFSYEQYV. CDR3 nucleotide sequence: TGTGCCAGCAGCTTATCTGGATTCTCCTACGAGCAGTACGTC.

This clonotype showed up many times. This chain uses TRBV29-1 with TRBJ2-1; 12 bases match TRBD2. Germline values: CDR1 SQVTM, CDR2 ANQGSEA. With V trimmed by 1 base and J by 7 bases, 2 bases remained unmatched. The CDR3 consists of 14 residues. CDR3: CSVEGTSGRNEQFF. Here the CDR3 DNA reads TGCAGCGTTGAAGGCACTAGCGGGAGGAATGAGCAGTTCTTC.

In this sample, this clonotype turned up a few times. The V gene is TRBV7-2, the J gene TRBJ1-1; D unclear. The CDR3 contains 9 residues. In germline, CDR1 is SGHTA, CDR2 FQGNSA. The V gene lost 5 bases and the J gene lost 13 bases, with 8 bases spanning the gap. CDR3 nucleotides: TGTGCCAGCAGCACCAAGTTTTTCTTT. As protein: CASSTKFFF. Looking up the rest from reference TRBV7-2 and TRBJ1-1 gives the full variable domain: GAGVSQSPSNKVTEKGKDVELRCDPISGHTALYWYRQSLGQGLEFLIYFQGNSAPDKSGLPSDRFSAERTGGSVSTLTIQRTQQEDSAVYLCASSTKFFFGQGTRLTVV.

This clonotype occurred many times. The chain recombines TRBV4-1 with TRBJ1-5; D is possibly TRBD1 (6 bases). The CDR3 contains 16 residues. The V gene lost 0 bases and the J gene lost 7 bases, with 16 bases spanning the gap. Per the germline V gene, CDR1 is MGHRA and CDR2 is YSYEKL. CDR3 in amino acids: CASSQDVPGAGQPQHF. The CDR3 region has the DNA TGCGCCAGCAGCCAAGATGTTCCAGGGGCCGGCCAGCCCCAGCATTTT.

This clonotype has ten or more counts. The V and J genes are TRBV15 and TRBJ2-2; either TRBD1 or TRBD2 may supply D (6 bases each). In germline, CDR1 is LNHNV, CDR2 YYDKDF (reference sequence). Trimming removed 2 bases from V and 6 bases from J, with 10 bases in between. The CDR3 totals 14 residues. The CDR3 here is CATSRQGRSGELFF. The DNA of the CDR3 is TGTGCCACCAGCAGACAGGGGAGGTCCGGGGAGCTGTTTTTT.

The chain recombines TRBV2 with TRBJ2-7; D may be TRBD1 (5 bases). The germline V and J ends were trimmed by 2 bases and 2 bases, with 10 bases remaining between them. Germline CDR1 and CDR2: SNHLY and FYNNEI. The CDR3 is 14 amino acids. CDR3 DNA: TGTGCCAGCAGTGAAAACACAGGCGCCTACGAGCAGTACGTC. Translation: CASSENTGAYEQYV.

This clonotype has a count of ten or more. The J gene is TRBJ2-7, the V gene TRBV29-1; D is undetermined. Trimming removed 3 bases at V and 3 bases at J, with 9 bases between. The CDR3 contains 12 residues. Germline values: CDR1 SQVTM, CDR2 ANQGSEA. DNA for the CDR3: TGCAGCGTTGACCAGGTCCTCTACGAGCAGTACGTC. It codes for CSVDQVLYEQYV.

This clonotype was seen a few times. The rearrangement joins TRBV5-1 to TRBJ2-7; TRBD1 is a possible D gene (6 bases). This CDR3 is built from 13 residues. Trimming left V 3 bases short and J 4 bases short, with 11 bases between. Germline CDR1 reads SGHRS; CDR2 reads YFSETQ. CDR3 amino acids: CASSWDKGYEQYF. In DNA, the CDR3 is TGCGCCAGCAGCTGGGACAAGGGATACGAGCAGTACTTC.

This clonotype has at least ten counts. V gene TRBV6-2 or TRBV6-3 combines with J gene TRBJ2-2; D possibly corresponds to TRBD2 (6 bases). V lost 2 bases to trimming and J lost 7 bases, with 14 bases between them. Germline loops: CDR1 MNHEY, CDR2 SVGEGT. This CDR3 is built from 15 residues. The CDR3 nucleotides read TGTGCCAGCAGTTACCGACTAGTCTCTGGCGGGGAGCTGTTTTTT. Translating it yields CASSYRLVSGGELFF.

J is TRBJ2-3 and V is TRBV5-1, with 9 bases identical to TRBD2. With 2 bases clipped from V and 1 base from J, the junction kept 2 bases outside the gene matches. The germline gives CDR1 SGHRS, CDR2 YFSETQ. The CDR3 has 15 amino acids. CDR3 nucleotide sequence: TGCGCCAGCAGCTTTCAGCGGGGGGGCACAGATACGCAGTATTTT. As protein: CASSFQRGGTDTQYF. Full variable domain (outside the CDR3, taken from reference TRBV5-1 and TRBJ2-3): KAGVTQTPRYLIKTRGQQVTLSCSPISGHRSVSWYQQTPGQGLQFLFEYFSETQRNKGNFPGRFSGRQFSNSRSEMNVSTLELGDSALYLCASSFQRGGTDTQYFGPGTRLTVL.

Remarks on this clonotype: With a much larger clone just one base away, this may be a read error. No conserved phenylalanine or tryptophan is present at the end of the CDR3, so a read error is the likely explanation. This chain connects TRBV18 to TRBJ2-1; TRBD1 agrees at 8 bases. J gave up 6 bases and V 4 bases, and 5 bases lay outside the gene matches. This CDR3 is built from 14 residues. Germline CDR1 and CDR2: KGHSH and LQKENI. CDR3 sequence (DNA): TGTGCCAGCTCACACCGGGACAGGATCAATGAGCAGTTCTCC. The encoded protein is CASSHRDRINEQFS.

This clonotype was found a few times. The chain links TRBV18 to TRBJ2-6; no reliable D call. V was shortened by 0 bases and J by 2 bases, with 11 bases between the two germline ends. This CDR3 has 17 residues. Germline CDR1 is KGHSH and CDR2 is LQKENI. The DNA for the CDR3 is TGTGCCAGCTCACCACCGTACTCCAACCCTGGGGCCAACGTCCTGACTTTC. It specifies CASSPPYSNPGANVLTF.

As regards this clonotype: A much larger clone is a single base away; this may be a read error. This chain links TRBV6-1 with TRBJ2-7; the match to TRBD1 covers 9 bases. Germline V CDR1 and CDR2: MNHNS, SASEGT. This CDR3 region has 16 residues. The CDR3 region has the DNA TGTACCAGCAGTAGGGACAGGGTAATCTTAGGTAACGAGCAGTACTTC. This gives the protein CTSSRDRVILGNEQYF.

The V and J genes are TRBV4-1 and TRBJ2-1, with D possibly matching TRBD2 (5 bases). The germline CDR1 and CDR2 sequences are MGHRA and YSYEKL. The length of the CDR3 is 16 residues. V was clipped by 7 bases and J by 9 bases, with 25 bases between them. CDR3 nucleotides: TGCGCCAGCACCAGAGTGGGTGAGGGAGTAAATGCTGAGCAGTTCTTC. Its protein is CASTRVGEGVNAEQFF.

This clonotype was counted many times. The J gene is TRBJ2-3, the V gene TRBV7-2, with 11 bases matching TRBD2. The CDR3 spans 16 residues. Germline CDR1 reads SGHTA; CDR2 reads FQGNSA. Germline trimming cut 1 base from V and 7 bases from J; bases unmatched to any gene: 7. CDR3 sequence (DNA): TGTGCCAGCAGCTTAGTAGCGGGAGGGCCTTCAAATACGCAGTATTTT. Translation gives CASSLVAGGPSNTQYF.

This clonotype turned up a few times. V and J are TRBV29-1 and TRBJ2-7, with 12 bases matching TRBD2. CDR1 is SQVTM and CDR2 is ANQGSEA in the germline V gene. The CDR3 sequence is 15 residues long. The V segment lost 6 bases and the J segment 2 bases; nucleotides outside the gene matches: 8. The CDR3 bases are TGCAGCGTCCCGGGACTAGCGGGCACACCCTACGAGCAGTACTTC. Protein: CSVPGLAGTPYEQYF.

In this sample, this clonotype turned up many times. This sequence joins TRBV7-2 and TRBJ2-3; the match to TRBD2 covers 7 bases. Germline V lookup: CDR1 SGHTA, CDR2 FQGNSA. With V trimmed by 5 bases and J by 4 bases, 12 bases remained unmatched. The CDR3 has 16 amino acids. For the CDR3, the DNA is TGTGCCAGCAGCCCCGGGCTAGCGGCGGGGGCAGATACGCAGTATTTT. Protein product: CASSPGLAAGADTQYF.

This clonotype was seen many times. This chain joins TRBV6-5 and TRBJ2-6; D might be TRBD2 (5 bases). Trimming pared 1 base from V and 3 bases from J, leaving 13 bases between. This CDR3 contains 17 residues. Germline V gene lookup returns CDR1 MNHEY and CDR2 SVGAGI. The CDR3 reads CASSYFPLEDGANVLTF. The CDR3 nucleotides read TGTGCCAGCAGTTACTTCCCCTTGGAGGATGGGGCCAACGTCCTGACTTTC.

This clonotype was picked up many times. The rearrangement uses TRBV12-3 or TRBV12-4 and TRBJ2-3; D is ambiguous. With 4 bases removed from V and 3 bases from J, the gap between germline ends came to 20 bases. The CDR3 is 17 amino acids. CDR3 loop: CASSSPTGLPLTDTQYF. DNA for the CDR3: TGTGCCAGCAGTTCGCCAACGGGCCTCCCGCTTACAGATACGCAGTATTTT.

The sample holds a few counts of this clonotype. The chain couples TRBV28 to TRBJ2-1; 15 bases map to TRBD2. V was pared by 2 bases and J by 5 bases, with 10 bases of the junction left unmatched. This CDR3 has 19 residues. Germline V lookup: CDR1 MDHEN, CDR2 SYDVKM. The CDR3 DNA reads TGTGCCAGCAGTTTACCCATGGGACTAGCGGGAGGTAGCGACAATGAGCAGTTCTTC. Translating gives CASSLPMGLAGGSDNEQFF.

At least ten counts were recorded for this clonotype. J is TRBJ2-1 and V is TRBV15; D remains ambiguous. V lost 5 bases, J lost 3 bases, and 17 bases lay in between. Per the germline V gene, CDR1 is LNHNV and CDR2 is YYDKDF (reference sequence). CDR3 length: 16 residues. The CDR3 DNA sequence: TGTGCCACCAGCGGCCGCGTTGAGCCGATCTACAATGAGCAGTTCTTC. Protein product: CATSGRVEPIYNEQFF.

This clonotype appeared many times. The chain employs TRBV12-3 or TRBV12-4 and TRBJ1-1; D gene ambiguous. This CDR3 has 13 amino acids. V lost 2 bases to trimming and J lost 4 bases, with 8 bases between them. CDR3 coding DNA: TGTGCCAGCAGTTTAAAGGAGGGCACTGAAGCTTTCTTT. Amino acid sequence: CASSLKEGTEAFF.

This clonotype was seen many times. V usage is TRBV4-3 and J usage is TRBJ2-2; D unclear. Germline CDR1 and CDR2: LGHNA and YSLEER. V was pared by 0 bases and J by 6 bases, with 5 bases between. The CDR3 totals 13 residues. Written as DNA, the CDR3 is TGCGCCAGCAGCCAAGATCCGTCCGGGGAGCTGTTTTTT. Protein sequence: CASSQDPSGELFF.